Listed below are T cell receptor beta chains from one sample, sequenced in a study of CD8+CD57+ T cells in acquired aplastic anemia. TCRdb re-called the reads with MiXCR, one entry per CDR3 protein. This table has 250,000 to 300,000 distinct CDR3 sequences, 56% appearing once. Sequencing input: sorted CD4+, CD8+, or CD8+CD57+ T cells (not recorded which) from PBMCs. All receptors derive from a human donor with aplastic anemia. Both conserved end residues are part of each CDR3. D genes are given only for firm matches. Clone size is given for some rows only: seen once, a few or many times, or a class if the clone is expanded.

CDR3nt: TGTGCCAGCAAAGGGACTGCCAATCAGCCCCAGCATTTT
CDR3aa: CASKGTANQPQHF
abundance: NA
len: 13
j_gene: TRBJ1-5
d_gene: NA
v_gene: TRBV2

CDR3nt: TGTGCCAGTAGTAGCCCGGGGGGGACCTACGAGCAGTACTTC
CDR3aa: CASSSPGGTYEQYF
abundance: NA
len: 14
j_gene: TRBJ2-7
d_gene: TRBD2
v_gene: TRBV19

CDR3nt: TGTGCCATCCGAACCGGGACAGGCTCCCTGCATGAGCAGTTCTTC
CDR3aa: CAIRTGTGSLHEQFF
abundance: once
len: 15
j_gene: TRBJ2-1
d_gene: TRBD1
v_gene: TRBV10-3

CDR3nt: TGTGCCAGCAGCTTGGCAGCGGGAGGCACCGATGAGCAGTTCTTC
CDR3aa: CASSLAAGGTDEQFF
abundance: NA
len: 15
j_gene: TRBJ2-1
d_gene: TRBD2
v_gene: TRBV5-8

CDR3nt: TGCGCCAGCAGCTTGCAGGAGACTGAAGCTTTCTTT
CDR3aa: CASSLQETEAFF
abundance: many
len: 12
j_gene: TRBJ1-1
d_gene: NA
v_gene: TRBV5-1

CDR3nt: TGTGCCAGCAGCATCAGCGTCTGGAGTACCGAGCAGTACTTC
CDR3aa: CASSISVWSTEQYF
abundance: NA
len: 14
j_gene: TRBJ2-7
d_gene: NA
v_gene: TRBV7-2

CDR3nt: TGTGCCATCAGACCACAGGGAGCTAACTATGGCTACACCTTC
CDR3aa: CAIRPQGANYGYTF
abundance: NA
len: 14
j_gene: TRBJ1-2
d_gene: NA
v_gene: TRBV10-3

CDR3nt: TGTGCCAGCAGTTACTGGGATAATTCACCCCTCCACTTT
CDR3aa: CASSYWDNSPLHF
abundance: many
len: 13
j_gene: TRBJ1-6
d_gene: NA
v_gene: TRBV6-5

CDR3nt: TGCGCCAGCAGCTCGACAGGGGTAGGTCAGCCCCAGCATTTT
CDR3aa: CASSSTGVGQPQHF
abundance: few
len: 14
j_gene: TRBJ1-5
d_gene: TRBD1
v_gene: TRBV5-1

CDR3nt: TGTGCCAGCAGTCCCGGGACTAGTGGTATAGATACGCAGTATTTT
CDR3aa: CASSPGTSGIDTQYF
abundance: many
len: 15
j_gene: TRBJ2-3
d_gene: TRBD2
v_gene: TRBV4-2

CDR3nt: TGTGCCACCAGCAGAAGCCGGGACACACAAGAGACCCAGTACTTC
CDR3aa: CATSRSRDTQETQYF
abundance: NA
len: 15
j_gene: TRBJ2-5
d_gene: NA
v_gene: TRBV15

CDR3nt: TGCGCCAGCAGCTTGTCGCAGGGCGGTGGCGAGCAGTACTTC
CDR3aa: CASSLSQGGGEQYF
abundance: NA
len: 14
j_gene: TRBJ2-7
d_gene: NA
v_gene: TRBV5-1

CDR3nt: TGTGCCGGGGCTTGGGACAGAGGGTACGAGCAGTACTTC
CDR3aa: CAGAWDRGYEQYF
abundance: many
len: 13
j_gene: TRBJ2-7
d_gene: TRBD1
v_gene: TRBV19

CDR3nt: TGCAGCGCCGGGACAGACCTGAACACTGAAGCTTTCTTT
CDR3aa: CSAGTDLNTEAFF
abundance: NA
len: 13
j_gene: TRBJ1-1
d_gene: TRBD1
v_gene: TRBV29-1

CDR3nt: TGTGCCAGCAGCGTTGACGGAGTCTCCTACGAGCAGTACTTC
CDR3aa: CASSVDGVSYEQYF
abundance: NA
len: 14
j_gene: TRBJ2-7
d_gene: NA
v_gene: TRBV9

CDR3nt: TGTGCCAGCAGTTACGAGGACACGGATAGGGGCTACACCTTC
CDR3aa: CASSYEDTDRGYTF
abundance: NA
len: 14
j_gene: TRBJ1-2
d_gene: NA
v_gene: TRBV6-6

CDR3nt: TGTGCCAGCAGTGAAGCGGAGCGGCAGCGAGGCTCGCAGTATTTT
CDR3aa: CASSEAERQRGSQYF
abundance: few
len: 15
j_gene: TRBJ2-3
d_gene: NA
v_gene: TRBV2

CDR3nt: TGTGCCAGCAGCCAAAAAACCTATGGCTACACCTTC
CDR3aa: CASSQKTYGYTF
abundance: NA
len: 12
j_gene: TRBJ1-2
d_gene: NA
v_gene: TRBV7-2

CDR3nt: TGCAGTGCTACAATCTCCGGACACAACCAAGACGAGCAGTACTTC
CDR3aa: CSATISGHNQDEQYF
abundance: NA
len: 15
j_gene: TRBJ2-7
d_gene: NA
v_gene: TRBV20-1

CDR3nt: TGTGCCAGCCTCCAGGCTGTGAGCACAGATACGCAGTATTTT
CDR3aa: CASLQAVSTDTQYF
abundance: NA
len: 14
j_gene: TRBJ2-3
d_gene: NA
v_gene: TRBV2

CDR3nt: TGTGCCAGCAGCTCTACCGGGACAGGGGTTCAGCCCCAGCATTTT
CDR3aa: CASSSTGTGVQPQHF
abundance: NA
len: 15
j_gene: TRBJ1-5
d_gene: TRBD1
v_gene: TRBV7-3

CDR3nt: TGTGCCAGCAGCGTCACTAGCGGGAGACAAGAGACCCAGTACTTC
CDR3aa: CASSVTSGRQETQYF
abundance: NA
len: 15
j_gene: TRBJ2-5
d_gene: TRBD2
v_gene: TRBV9

CDR3nt: TGTGCCATCAGTGAGGGGGGACTCAGCGACTATGGCTACACCTTC
CDR3aa: CAISEGGLSDYGYTF
abundance: many
len: 15
j_gene: TRBJ1-2
d_gene: NA
v_gene: TRBV10-3

CDR3nt: TGTGCCACCAGTGATTGGGACGGTGGAGCTTTCTTT
CDR3aa: CATSDWDGGAFF
abundance: NA
len: 12
j_gene: TRBJ1-1
d_gene: NA
v_gene: TRBV24-1

CDR3nt: TGTGCCAGCAGTGTTAGCGGGAGCACAGATACGCAGTATTTT
CDR3aa: CASSVSGSTDTQYF
abundance: NA
len: 14
j_gene: TRBJ2-3
d_gene: TRBD2
v_gene: TRBV2

CDR3nt: TGTGCCAGCAGCCAACAGGGGGCTTCATCACCCCTCCACTTT
CDR3aa: CASSQQGASSPLHF
abundance: NA
len: 14
j_gene: TRBJ1-6
d_gene: TRBD1
v_gene: TRBV9

CDR3nt: TGCAGCACATGGGGGAGGGCAGACGAGCAGTACTTC
CDR3aa: CSTWGRADEQYF
abundance: few
len: 12
j_gene: TRBJ2-7
d_gene: TRBD2
v_gene: TRBV20-1